These 18 T cell receptor beta chains were all obtained from the same sample, sequenced in a study of shared clonotypes between healthy human individuals. TCRdb's copy holds only in-frame clones and misses some; the assay was immunoSEQ multiplex PCR. The repertoire holds 2 million to 3 million clones, around nine tenths seen once, with 0.14% in the top ten. The material sequenced was naive CD4+ T cells sorted from blood. Documented subset: CD45RA+ positively selected. The receptors were sampled from a man between 18 and 35 years old in good health.

The chain carries TRBV6-1 and TRBJ1-1, with D possibly TRBD1 on 5 matching bases. Germline values: CDR1 MNHNS, CDR2 SASEGT. V lost 7 bases and J lost 5, with 14 bases in between. The CDR3 is made up of 13 amino acids. CDR3 sequence reads: CASIGRVWTEAFF. The CDR3, as DNA: TGTGCCAGCATAGGCAGGGTTTGGACTGAAGCTTTCTTT.

This clone occurred once. This chain uses TRBV10-1 with TRBJ2-2; unclear D gene. CDR1 and CDR2 (germline): WNHNN, SYGVQD (reference sequence). The CDR3 spans 15 residues. Trimming pared 3 bases from V and 5 bases from J, leaving 13 bases between. The CDR3 loop is CASSEYVGPTGELFF. CDR3 nucleotides: TGCGCCAGCAGTGAATATGTAGGACCAACCGGGGAGCTGTTTTTT.

The V and J genes are TRBV6-5 and TRBJ1-4; D unresolved. Germline values: CDR1 MNHEY, CDR2 SVGAGI. The CDR3 runs 15 residues. With 6 bases removed from V and 0 bases from J, the gap between germline ends came to 11 bases. Here the CDR3 reads CASRLFRTTNEKLFF. The CDR3, as DNA: TGTGCCAGCAGGTTGTTCCGGACAACTAATGAAAAACTGTTTTTT.

This chain connects TRBV9 to TRBJ2-1; 9 nucleotides line up with TRBD2. CDR1 is SGDLS and CDR2 is YYNGEE in the germline V gene. The CDR3 covers 15 residues. The V gene end was trimmed by 4 bases and the J gene end by 4 bases; junction bases not matched to a gene: 6. This chain's CDR3 is CASSQRLAAYNEQFF. The CDR3 bases are TGTGCCAGCAGCCAGAGACTAGCGGCGTACAATGAGCAGTTCTTC. The variable domain in full, completed from reference TRBV9 and TRBJ2-1, reads DSGVTQTPKHLITATGQRVTLRCSPRSGDLSVYWYQQSLDQGLQFLIQYYNGEERAKGNILERFSAQQFPDLHSELNLSSLELGDSALYFCASSQRLAAYNEQFFGPGTRLTVL.

V and J are TRBV6-1 and TRBJ1-5, with a weak D call TRBD1 (5 bases). This CDR3 has 14 amino acids. Trimming removed 7 bases from V and 1 base from J, with 11 bases in between. The germline V gene encodes CDR1 MNHNS and CDR2 SASEGT. CDR3 nucleotide sequence: TGTGCCAGCACCCGGGGGTCCAGCAATCAGCCCCAGCATTTT. It encodes CASTRGSSNQPQHF.

The V gene is TRBV25-1, the J gene TRBJ1-2, with 8 nucleotides matching TRBD1. Germline trimming cut 5 bases from V and 8 bases from J; bases unmatched to any gene: 4. Per the germline V gene, CDR1 is MGHDK and CDR2 is SYGVNS. The CDR3 contains 12 residues. The CDR3 protein is CASSNTGGGYTF. The CDR3 DNA sequence: TGTGCCAGCAGTAACACAGGGGGAGGCTACACCTTC.

The V call is TRBV18, the J call TRBJ2-7; 10 bases line up with TRBD2. Germline trimming cut 5 bases from V and 4 bases from J; bases unmatched to any gene: 5. Germline loops: CDR1 KGHSH, CDR2 LQKENI. This CDR3 region has 14 residues. CDR3 sequence reads: CASSASGSRYEQYF. Here the CDR3 DNA reads TGTGCCAGCTCAGCTAGCGGGAGTAGGTACGAGCAGTACTTC.

The chain uses TRBV5-6 and TRBJ2-3; D is undetermined. With 3 bases removed from V and 4 bases from J, the gap between germline ends came to 9 bases. The V gene's germline CDR1 is SGHDT and CDR2 YYEEEE. The CDR3 has 13 residues. CDR3 coding DNA: TGTGCCAGCAGCTCTGTGCTAGCAGATACGCAGTATTTT. Its protein product is CASSSVLADTQYF.

The rearrangement uses TRBV5-6 and TRBJ1-1; TRBD1 matches at 8 bases. The germline CDR1 and CDR2 sequences are SGHDT and YYEEEE. The CDR3 runs 16 residues. V trimming: 2 bases; J trimming: 8 bases; junction bases outside the gene matches: 14. The CDR3 reads CASSLLLQGAPGEAFF. DNA of the CDR3: TGTGCCAGCAGCTTATTGTTGCAGGGGGCGCCCGGGGAAGCTTTCTTT.

V usage is TRBV6-1 and J usage is TRBJ1-1; D remains unclear. The CDR3 extends over 14 amino acids. Germline assignment: CDR1 MNHNS and CDR2 SASEGT. V was pared by 6 bases and J by 3 bases, with 14 bases between. Here the CDR3 reads CASSGGVADTEAFF. CDR3 nucleotides: TGTGCCAGCAGCGGTGGGGTAGCGGACACTGAAGCTTTCTTT.

The chain couples TRBV5-1 to TRBJ1-1, with D possibly matching TRBD1 (5 bases). The V and J ends lost 5 bases and 1 base respectively, with 12 bases between them. The CDR3 extends over 14 amino acids. Per germline, CDR1 SGHRS and CDR2 YFSETQ. CDR3 protein: CASRGGVGNTEAFF. CDR3 sequence (DNA): TGCGCCAGCAGGGGAGGGGTCGGGAACACTGAAGCTTTCTTT.

V gene TRBV15 combines with J gene TRBJ1-5; D call uncertain. Trimming shortened V by 1 base and J by 3 bases, and 4 bases separated the two germline ends. The germline CDR1 and CDR2 sequences are LNHNV and YYDKDF (reference sequence). The CDR3 extends over 13 amino acids. The CDR3 nucleotides read TGTGCCACCAGCAGAGCTTCCAATCAGCCCCAGCATTTT. Its protein is CATSRASNQPQHF.

The V gene is TRBV7-3, the J gene TRBJ2-1; 10 bases map to TRBD1. The CDR3 extends over 15 amino acids. The germline CDR1 and CDR2 sequences are SGHTA and FQGTGA. Losses at the gene ends were 5 bases for V and 5 bases for J; bases not matched to a gene: 6. The CDR3 loop is CASSLDRGLNNEQFF. Written as DNA, the CDR3 is TGTGCCAGCAGCCTCGACAGGGGGCTCAACAATGAGCAGTTCTTC.

This chain links TRBV14 with TRBJ2-3; 8 bases are shared with TRBD2. Germline V gene data show CDR1 as SGHDN and CDR2 as FVKESK. V was clipped by 3 bases and J by 3 bases; unmatched bases: 5. This CDR3 has 15 residues. As DNA, the CDR3 is TGTGCCAGCAGCCAGAGCGGGGGATTAACAGATACGCAGTATTTT. This translates into CASSQSGGLTDTQYF.

The genes are TRBV2 and TRBJ2-5; D is tentatively TRBD1 or TRBD2 (6 bases each). The V end lost 6 bases, the J end lost 4 bases, and 15 bases lay between the germline ends. The CDR3 spans 14 residues. Germline V gives CDR1 SNHLY, CDR2 FYNNEI. The CDR3 DNA is TGTGCCAGCAGCTGGGGGGCGGTACGAGAGACCCAGTACTTC. This gives the protein CASSWGAVRETQYF.

V gene TRBV7-2 combines with J gene TRBJ1-1, with a tentative D call TRBD1 (6 bases). The CDR3 is made up of 15 amino acids. Trimming removed 6 bases from V and 0 bases from J, with 14 bases in between. Germline CDR1 SGHTA, CDR2 FQGNSA. This CDR3 reads CASRGTRTVNTEAFF. The CDR3 bases are TGTGCCAGCAGGGGGACTAGGACAGTGAACACTGAAGCTTTCTTT.

This clone is a singleton in its sample. Other DNA sequences within the sample encode an identical CDR3. The CDR3 protein is CASSGEQGNEQFF. DNA for the CDR3: TGTGCCAGCAGCGGCGAGCAGGGGAATGAGCAGTTCTTC. V and J are TRBV9 and TRBJ2-1; D perhaps matches TRBD1 (6 bases). Germline V lookup: CDR1 SGDLS, CDR2 YYNGEE. The CDR3 is 13 amino acids. V lost 3 bases to trimming and J lost 7 bases, with 11 bases between them.

This chain joins TRBV2 and TRBJ1-4, with D possibly being TRBD1 (5 bases). Trimming pared 4 bases from V and 1 base from J, leaving 10 bases between. The CDR3 is made up of 15 amino acids. Germline values: CDR1 SNHLY, CDR2 FYNNEI. CDR3 sequence reads: CASSGDGLTNEKLFF. CDR3 DNA: TGTGCCAGCAGTGGGGACGGATTAACTAATGAAAAACTGTTTTTT.